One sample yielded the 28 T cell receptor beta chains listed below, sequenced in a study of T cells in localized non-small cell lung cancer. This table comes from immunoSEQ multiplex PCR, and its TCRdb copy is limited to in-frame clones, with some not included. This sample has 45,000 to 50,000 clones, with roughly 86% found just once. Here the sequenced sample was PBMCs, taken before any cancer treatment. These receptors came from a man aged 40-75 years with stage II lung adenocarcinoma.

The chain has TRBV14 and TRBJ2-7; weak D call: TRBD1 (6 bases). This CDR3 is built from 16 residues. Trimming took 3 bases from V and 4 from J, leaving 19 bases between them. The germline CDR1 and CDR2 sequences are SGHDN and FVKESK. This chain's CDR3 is CASSHTSRDKGYEQYF. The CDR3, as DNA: TGTGCCAGCAGCCACACGAGTCGGGACAAGGGGTACGAGCAGTACTTC.

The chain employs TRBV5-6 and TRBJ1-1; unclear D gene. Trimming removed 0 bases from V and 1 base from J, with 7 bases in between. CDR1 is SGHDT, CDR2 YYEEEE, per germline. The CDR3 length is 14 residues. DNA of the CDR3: TGTGCCAGCAGCTTGGTTAGCAGGAACACTGAAGCTTTCTTT. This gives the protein CASSLVSRNTEAFF.

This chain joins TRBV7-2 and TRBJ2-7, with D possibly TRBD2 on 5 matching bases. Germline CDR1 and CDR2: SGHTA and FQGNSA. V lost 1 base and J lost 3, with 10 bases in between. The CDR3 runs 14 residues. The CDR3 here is CASSLVPTSYEQYF. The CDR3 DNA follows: TGTGCCAGCAGCTTAGTTCCCACTAGCTACGAGCAGTACTTC.

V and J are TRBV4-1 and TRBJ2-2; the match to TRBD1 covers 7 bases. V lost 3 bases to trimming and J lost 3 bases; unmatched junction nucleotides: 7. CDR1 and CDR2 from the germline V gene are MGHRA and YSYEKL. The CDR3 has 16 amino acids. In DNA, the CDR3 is TGCGCCAGCAGCCAGACAGGGAGACTGGACACCGGGGAGCTGTTTTTT. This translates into CASSQTGRLDTGELFF.

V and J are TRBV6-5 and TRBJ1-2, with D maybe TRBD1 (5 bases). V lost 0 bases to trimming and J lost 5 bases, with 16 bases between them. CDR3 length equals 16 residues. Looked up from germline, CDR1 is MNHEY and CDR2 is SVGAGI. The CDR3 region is CASSYSTGGKGYGYTF. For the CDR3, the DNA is TGTGCCAGCAGTTACTCGACGGGGGGTAAGGGGTATGGCTACACCTTC.

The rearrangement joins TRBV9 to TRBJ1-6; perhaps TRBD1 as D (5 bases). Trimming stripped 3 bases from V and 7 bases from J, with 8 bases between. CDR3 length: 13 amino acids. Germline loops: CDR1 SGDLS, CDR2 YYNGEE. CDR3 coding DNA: TGTGCCAGCAGCGAACAGGCCAATTCACCCCTCCACTTT. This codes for CASSEQANSPLHF. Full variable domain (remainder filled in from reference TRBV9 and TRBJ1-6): DSGVTQTPKHLITATGQRVTLRCSPRSGDLSVYWYQQSLDQGLQFLIQYYNGEERAKGNILERFSAQQFPDLHSELNLSSLELGDSALYFCASSEQANSPLHFGNGTRLTVT.

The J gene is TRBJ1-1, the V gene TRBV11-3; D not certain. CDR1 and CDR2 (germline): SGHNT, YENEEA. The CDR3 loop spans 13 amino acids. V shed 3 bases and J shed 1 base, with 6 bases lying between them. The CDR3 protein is CASSFSGNTEAFF. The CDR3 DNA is TGTGCCAGCAGCTTTAGCGGGAACACTGAAGCTTTCTTT.

DNA of the CDR3: TGTGCCAGCAGCCCAGGATTAGGTGAAAAACTGTTTTTT. Its protein product is CASSPGLGEKLFF. The V call is TRBV7-9, the J call TRBJ1-4; D remains unclear. This CDR3 contains 13 residues. Trimming took off 5 bases at V and 7 bases at J, with 11 bases between the two ends. In germline, CDR1 is SEHNR, CDR2 FQNEAQ (reference sequence).

CDR3 nucleotide sequence: TGCAGCGTTGGTGGGGCCAGCCTTAACTATGGCTACACCTTC. It specifies CSVGGASLNYGYTF. This chain connects TRBV29-1 to TRBJ1-2, with D perhaps TRBD1 (5 bases). The germline V and J ends were trimmed by 4 bases and 1 base, with 13 bases remaining between them. CDR3 length: 14 residues. Germline loops: CDR1 SQVTM, CDR2 ANQGSEA.

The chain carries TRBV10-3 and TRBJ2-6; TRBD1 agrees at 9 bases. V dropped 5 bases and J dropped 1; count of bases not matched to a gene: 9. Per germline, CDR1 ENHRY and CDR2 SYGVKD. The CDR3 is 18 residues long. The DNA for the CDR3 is TGTGCCATCAGTACCCCGGGACAGGGACAGTCTGGGGCCAACGTCCTGACTTTC. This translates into CAISTPGQGQSGANVLTF.

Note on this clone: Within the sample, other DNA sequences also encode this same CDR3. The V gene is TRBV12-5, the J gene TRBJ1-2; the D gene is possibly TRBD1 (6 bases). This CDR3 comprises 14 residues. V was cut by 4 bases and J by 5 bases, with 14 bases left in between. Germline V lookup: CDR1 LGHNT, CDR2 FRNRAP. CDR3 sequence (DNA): TGTGCTAGTGGTTCTTACCGGGGGCCTTATGGCTACACCTTC. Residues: CASGSYRGPYGYTF. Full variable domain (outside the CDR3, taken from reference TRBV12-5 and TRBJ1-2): DARVTQTPRHKVTEMGQEVTMRCQPILGHNTVFWYRQTMMQGLELLAYFRNRAPLDDSGMPKDRFSAEMPDATLATLKIQPSEPRDSAVYFCASGSYRGPYGYTFGSGTRLTVV.

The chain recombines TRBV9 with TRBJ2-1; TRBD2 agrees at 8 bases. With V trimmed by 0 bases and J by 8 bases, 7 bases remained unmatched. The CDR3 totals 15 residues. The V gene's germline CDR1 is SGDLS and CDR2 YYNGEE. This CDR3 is CASSVASGGPDEQFF. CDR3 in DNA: TGTGCCAGCAGCGTAGCGAGCGGGGGCCCGGATGAGCAGTTCTTC.

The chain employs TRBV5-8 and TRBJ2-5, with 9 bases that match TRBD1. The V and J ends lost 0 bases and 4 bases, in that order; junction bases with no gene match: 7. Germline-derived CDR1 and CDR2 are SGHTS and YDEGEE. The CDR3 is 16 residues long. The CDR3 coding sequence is TGTGCCAGCAGCTTGGGGACGGACAGGGGAGGAGAGACCCAGTACTTC. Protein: CASSLGTDRGGETQYF.

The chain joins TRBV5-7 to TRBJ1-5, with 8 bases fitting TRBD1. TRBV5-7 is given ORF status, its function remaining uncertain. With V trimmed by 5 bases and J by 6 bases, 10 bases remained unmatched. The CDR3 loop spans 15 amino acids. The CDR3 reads CASSRQGAPGQPQHF. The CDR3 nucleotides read TGTGCCAGCAGTCGCCAGGGGGCCCCGGGTCAGCCCCAGCATTTT.

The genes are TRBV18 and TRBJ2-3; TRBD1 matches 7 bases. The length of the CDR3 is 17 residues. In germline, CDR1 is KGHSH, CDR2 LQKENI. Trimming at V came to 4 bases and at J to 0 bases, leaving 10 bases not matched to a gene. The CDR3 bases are TGTGCCAGCTCACGGGACAGCCCTATACTTAGCACAGATACGCAGTATTTT. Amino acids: CASSRDSPILSTDTQYF.

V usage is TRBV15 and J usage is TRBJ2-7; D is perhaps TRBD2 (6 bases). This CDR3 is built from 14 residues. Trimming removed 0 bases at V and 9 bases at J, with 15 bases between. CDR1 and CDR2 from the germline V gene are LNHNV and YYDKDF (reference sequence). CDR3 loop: CATSRDGGLAGQYF. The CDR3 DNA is TGTGCCACCAGCAGAGACGGGGGTCTCGCGGGGCAGTACTTC.

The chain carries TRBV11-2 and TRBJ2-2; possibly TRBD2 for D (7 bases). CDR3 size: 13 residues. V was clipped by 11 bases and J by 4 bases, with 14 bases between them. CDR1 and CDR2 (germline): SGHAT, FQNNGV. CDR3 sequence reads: CASLRGGTGELFF. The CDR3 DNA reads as TGTGCCTCGCTTAGGGGGGGCACCGGGGAGCTGTTTTTT.

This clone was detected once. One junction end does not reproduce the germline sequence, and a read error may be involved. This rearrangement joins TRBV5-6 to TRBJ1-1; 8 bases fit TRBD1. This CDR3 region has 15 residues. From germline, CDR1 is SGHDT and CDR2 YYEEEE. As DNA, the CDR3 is TGTGCCAGCAGCTCAGGGACAGGATTGAAAACTGAAGCTTTCTTT. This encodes CASSSGTGLKTEAFF.

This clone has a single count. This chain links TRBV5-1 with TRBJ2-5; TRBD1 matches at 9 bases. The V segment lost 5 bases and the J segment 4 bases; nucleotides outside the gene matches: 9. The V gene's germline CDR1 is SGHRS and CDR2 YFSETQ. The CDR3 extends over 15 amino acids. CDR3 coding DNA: TGCGCCAGCAGACAGGGGGCGCGAATGGTAGAGACCCAGTACTTC. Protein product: CASRQGARMVETQYF.

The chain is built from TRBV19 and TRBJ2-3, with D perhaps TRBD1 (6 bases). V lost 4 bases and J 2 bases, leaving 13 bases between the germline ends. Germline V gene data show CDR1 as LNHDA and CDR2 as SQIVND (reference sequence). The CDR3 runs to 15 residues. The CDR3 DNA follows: TGTGCCAGTAGTACCTCGGACAGCCTCACAGATACGCAGTATTTT. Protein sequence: CASSTSDSLTDTQYF.

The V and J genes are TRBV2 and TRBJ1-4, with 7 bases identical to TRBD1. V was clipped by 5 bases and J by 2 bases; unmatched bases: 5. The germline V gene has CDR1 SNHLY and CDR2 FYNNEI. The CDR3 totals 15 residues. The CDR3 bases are TGTGCCAGCAGTTTTACACAGGGGACTAATGAAAAACTGTTTTTT. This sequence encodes CASSFTQGTNEKLFF.

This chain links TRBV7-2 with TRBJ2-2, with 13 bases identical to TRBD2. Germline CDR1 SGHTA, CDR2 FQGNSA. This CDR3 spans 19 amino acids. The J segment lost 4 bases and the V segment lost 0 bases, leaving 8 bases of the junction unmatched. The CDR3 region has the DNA TGTGCCAGCAGCTTAGCGGGGACTAGCGGGGTTACGGGCACCGGGGAGCTGTTTTTT. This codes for CASSLAGTSGVTGTGELFF. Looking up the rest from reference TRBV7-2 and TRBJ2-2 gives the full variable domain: GAGVSQSPSNKVTEKGKDVELRCDPISGHTALYWYRQSLGQGLEFLIYFQGNSAPDKSGLPSDRFSAERTGGSVSTLTIQRTQQEDSAVYLCASSLAGTSGVTGTGELFFGEGSRLTVL.

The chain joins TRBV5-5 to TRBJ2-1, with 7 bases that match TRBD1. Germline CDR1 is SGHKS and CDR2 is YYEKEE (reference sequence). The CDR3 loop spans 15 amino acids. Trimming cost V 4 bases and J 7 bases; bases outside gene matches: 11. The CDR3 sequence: CASSPLTRGWNEQFF. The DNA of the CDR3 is TGTGCCAGCAGCCCCCTGACCAGGGGGTGGAATGAGCAGTTCTTC.

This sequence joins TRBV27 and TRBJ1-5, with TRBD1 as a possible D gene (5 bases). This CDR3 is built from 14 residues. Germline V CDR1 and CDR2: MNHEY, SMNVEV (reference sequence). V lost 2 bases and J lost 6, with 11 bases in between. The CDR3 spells CASSLGGLSQPQHF. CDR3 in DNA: TGTGCCAGCAGTTTAGGGGGGTTGAGTCAGCCCCAGCATTTT.

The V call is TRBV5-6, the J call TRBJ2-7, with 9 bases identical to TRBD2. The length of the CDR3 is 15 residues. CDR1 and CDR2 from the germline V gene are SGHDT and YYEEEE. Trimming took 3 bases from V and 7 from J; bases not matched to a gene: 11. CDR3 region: CASSSWLAGLHEQYF. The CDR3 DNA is TGTGCCAGCAGCTCCTGGCTAGCGGGGCTTCATGAGCAGTACTTC.

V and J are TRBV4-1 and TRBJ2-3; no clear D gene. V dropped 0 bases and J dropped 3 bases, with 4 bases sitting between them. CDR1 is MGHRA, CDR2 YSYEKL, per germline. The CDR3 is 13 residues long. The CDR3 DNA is TGCGCCAGCAGCCAAGACTTAACAGATACGCAGTATTTT. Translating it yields CASSQDLTDTQYF.

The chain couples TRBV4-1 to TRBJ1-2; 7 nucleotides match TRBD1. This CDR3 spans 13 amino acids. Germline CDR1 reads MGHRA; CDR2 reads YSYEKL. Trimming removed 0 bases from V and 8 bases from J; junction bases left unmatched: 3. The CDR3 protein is CASSQDVQGGYTF. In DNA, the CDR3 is TGCGCCAGCAGCCAAGATGTACAGGGGGGCTACACCTTC.

In nucleotides, the CDR3 is TGTGCCAGCAGCTCCAGGGGCGTTAATTCACCCCTCCACTTT. Translated: CASSSRGVNSPLHF. This chain links TRBV11-2 with TRBJ1-6, with D possibly being TRBD1 (6 bases). The CDR3 spans 14 residues. Germline CDR1 and CDR2: SGHAT and FQNNGV. Deletions cut 4 bases from V and 6 bases from J, with 10 bases between.